Given below is one TCR beta chain in context. The clone's antigen remains unknown. Base qualities are not at hand, and no much larger clone is one base apart. The time point label for this specimen denotes: baseline before first vaccination. Samples from vaccinated people were obtained from the UK trials COV001 and COV002, which included a single-blind randomized controlled phase 2/3 trial of AZD1222 (ChAdOx1 nCoV-19) in healthy adults. For TCRbeta chain sequencing, PBMC samples were collected from trial participants at day 0 and at day 28 after the second dose. V and J lose 0 bases and 0 bases, and a span of 3 bases separates them. The CDR3 runs 13 amino acids, cysteine and phenylalanine included. Only CDR3 DNA is held: 39 bases, read in frame from base 1. For CDR1 and CDR2, the germline V gene lists SGHRS and YFSETQ. This sample was included in a study of T cell responses to AZD1222 COVID-19 vaccine (dated by TCRdb to about 2021). Study-wide context: AZD1222 recipients whose second dose came at about 4 weeks and those whose second dose came at about 12 weeks were combined into one group, since spike-specific TCR depth and breadth did not differ between the two schedules. TCR sequencing was performed for 230 to 250 trial participants, of whom about 200 were given two doses of AZD1222 and some 25 were given two doses of MenACWY control vaccine. Trial participants were enrolled into age subgroups of 18-55, 56-69 and 70-plus years, which contained about 160, 30 and 59 TCR-sequenced participants, respectively.

What the work shows at the level of the full study, not this receptor alone: The 56-69-year group was small, and its depth increase did not reach significance, likely because of low power. Reportedly, almost half of the unique spike-specific TCRs recognized epitopes lying outside the regions that are mutated in the B.1.351 and B.1.1.7 variants. The vaccine-associated CD4 TCRs covered the entire spike protein, and the dominant responses fell in regions 160-218 and 743-854. Participants were mostly white British and included more females than males, and it was suggested by the authors that clonal diversity may have been underestimated. Because no samples from the day 14 peak response were available, repertoires could be characterized only after the peak T cell response. After two AZD1222 doses, both the breadth and the depth of spike-specific TCRs were significantly higher than at day 0 and than in MenACWY recipients. Conclusions about previously exposed vaccinees are limited because only 5 or 6 AZD1222 recipients were SARS-CoV-2 seropositive at baseline.

The CDR3 regions of human TCRbeta chains were analyzed by immunosequencing. On the authors' methods: TCRs in the repertoires were matched against a reference library of SARS-CoV-2-specific TCRs that had been generated with the MIRA antigen-specificity platform. Breadth was defined as the fraction of unique TCRs that were SARS-CoV-2-associated. Depth was defined as the fraction of total T cells that were SARS-CoV-2-associated. Using the MIRA data, each spike-specific TCR was assigned both to the spike region to which the TCR was reactive and to a CD4 or CD8 class. Log10-transformed breadth and depth values were compared by one-way ANOVA with Sidak's multiple comparisons tests. Entries here come from immuneACCESS through TCRdb and include only in-frame sequences with V and J called. Some clones fail to appear in such tables; in the studies checked, an unresolved V gene covers under half of the shortfall, and the cause of the remainder is unknown. V, J and clone size were drawn from that table, and D and trimming were deduced from the DNA. This sample has some 160,000 clones in its table, and around 94% of those were observed once. Approximately 0.88% of the sample is in the top ten clones.

The chain employs TRBV5-1 and TRBJ1-1; there is no confident call for the D gene. The source is an adult in good health. This specimen consisted of peripheral blood, obtained on day 0 of AZD1222 vaccination. In nucleotides, the sequence is TGCGCCAGCAGCTTGGCAGTGAACACTGAAGCTTTCTTT. Translation gives CASSLAVNTEAFF.